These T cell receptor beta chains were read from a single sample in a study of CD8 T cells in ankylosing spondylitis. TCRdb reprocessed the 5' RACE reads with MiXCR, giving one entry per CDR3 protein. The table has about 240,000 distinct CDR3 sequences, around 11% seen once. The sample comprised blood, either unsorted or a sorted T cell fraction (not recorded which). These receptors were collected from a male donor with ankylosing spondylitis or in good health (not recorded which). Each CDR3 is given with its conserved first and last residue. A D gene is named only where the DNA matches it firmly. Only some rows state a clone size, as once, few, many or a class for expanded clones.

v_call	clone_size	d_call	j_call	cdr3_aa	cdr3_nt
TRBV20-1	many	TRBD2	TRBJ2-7	CSAPSLAGDLSEQYF	TGCAGTGCTCCTAGCCTAGCGGGAGATCTTTCTGAGCAGTACTTC
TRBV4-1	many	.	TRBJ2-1	CASSQVFQVDEQFF	TGCGCCAGCAGCCAAGTCTTCCAAGTCGATGAGCAGTTCTTC
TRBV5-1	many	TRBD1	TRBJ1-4	CASSLEGADNEKLFF	TGCGCCAGCAGCCTAGAGGGGGCGGATAATGAAAAACTGTTTTTT
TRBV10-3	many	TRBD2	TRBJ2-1	CAIGAPASGSRYNEQFF	TGTGCCATCGGGGCCCCGGCTAGCGGGAGTCGGTACAATGAGCAGTTCTTC
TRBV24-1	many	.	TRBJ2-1	CATRRSGDAYNEQFF	TGTGCCACCAGAAGGTCTGGGGATGCCTACAATGAGCAGTTCTTC
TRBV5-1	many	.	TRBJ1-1	CASSPGGMNTEAFF	TGCGCCAGCAGCCCGGGGGGCATGAACACTGAAGCTTTCTTT
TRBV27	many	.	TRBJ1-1	CASSEGNEAFF	TGTGCCAGCAGTGAGGGTAATGAAGCTTTCTTT
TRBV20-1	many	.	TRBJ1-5	CSASALELADKQNQPQHF	TGCAGTGCTAGTGCTCTCGAACTTGCGGACAAGCAAAATCAGCCCCAGCATTTT
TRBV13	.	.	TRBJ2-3	CASSSSRADTQYF	TGTGCCAGCAGCTCGAGCCGGGCAGATACGCAGTATTTT
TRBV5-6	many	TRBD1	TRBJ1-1	CASSLAPRGTEAFF	TGTGCCAGCAGCTTGGCCCCCAGGGGGACTGAAGCTTTCTTT
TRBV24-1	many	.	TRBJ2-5	CATSDYRETQYF	TGTGCCACCAGTGATTACCGGGAGACCCAGTACTTC
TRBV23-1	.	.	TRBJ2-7	CASSQSGHLSAEQYF	TGCGCCAGCAGTCAATCTGGACACCTCTCTGCCGAGCAGTACTTC